This entry lists 13 T cell receptor beta chains sequenced from one sample in a study of T cell responses to AZD1222 COVID-19 vaccine. Generated by immunoSEQ multiplex PCR, the TCRdb table keeps only in-frame clones and is missing some. The sample holds roughly 130,000 clones, about 90% seen once. The source was peripheral blood, collected on day 0 of AZD1222 vaccination. The source of these receptors is an adult in good health.

V usage is TRBV5-1 and J usage is TRBJ1-5, with D tentatively TRBD1 (6 bases). There are 14 residues in the CDR3. Trimming shortened V by 4 bases and J by 4 bases, and 12 bases separated the two germline ends. CDR1 and CDR2 (germline): SGHRS, YFSETQ. CDR3 sequence (DNA): TGCGCCAGCAGCGTGGATGGGACAAATCAGCCCCAGCATTTT. Its translation: CASSVDGTNQPQHF.

The V call is TRBV5-6, the J call TRBJ2-7; tentative D call: TRBD2 (6 bases). V gave up 3 bases and J gave up 7 bases, with 11 bases separating them. Germline CDR1 and CDR2: SGHDT and YYEEEE. The CDR3 contains 12 residues. The CDR3 sequence: CASSSGVGEQYF. The DNA for the CDR3 is TGTGCCAGCAGCTCGGGGGTGGGAGAGCAGTACTTC.

CDR3 loop: CAWDRAMNTEAFF. The CDR3, as DNA: TGTGCCTGGGACAGGGCTATGAACACTGAAGCTTTCTTT. This chain joins TRBV30 and TRBJ1-1; 7 bases are a match to TRBD1. V was pared by 5 bases and J by 0 bases, with 3 bases of the junction left unmatched. CDR1 is GTSNPN, CDR2 SVGIG, per germline (reference sequence). This CDR3 comprises 13 residues.

The genes are TRBV10-3 and TRBJ2-7; TRBD1 is a possible D gene (5 bases). The CDR3 is 14 residues long. CDR1 and CDR2 (germline): ENHRY, SYGVKD. With 7 bases removed from V and 2 bases from J, the gap between germline ends came to 15 bases. For the CDR3, the DNA is TGTGCCATCAATCAGGGCGGCTCTGCCTACGAGCAGTACTTC. This gives the protein CAINQGGSAYEQYF.

The sample holds a few counts of this clone. The V and J genes are TRBV27 and TRBJ1-6, with 7 bases fitting TRBD1. Trimming removed 3 bases from V and 1 base from J; junction bases left unmatched: 3. The germline gives CDR1 MNHEY, CDR2 SMNVEV (reference sequence). This CDR3 contains 16 residues. This chain's CDR3 is CASSFSGGSYNSPLHF. The CDR3 DNA sequence: TGTGCCAGCAGTTTTTCAGGGGGTTCCTATAATTCACCCCTCCACTTT.

V gene TRBV4-1 combines with J gene TRBJ1-5; the D gene is possibly TRBD1 (6 bases). The germline V and J ends were trimmed by 2 bases and 1 base, with 15 bases remaining between them. The germline V gene encodes CDR1 MGHRA and CDR2 YSYEKL. CDR3 length: 17 amino acids. The CDR3 reads CASSQTPGQGSNQPQHF. CDR3 sequence (DNA): TGCGCCAGCAGCCAAACTCCCGGGCAGGGGAGCAATCAGCCCCAGCATTTT.

J is TRBJ1-4 and V is TRBV5-1; 11 positions agree with TRBD1. Germline lookup yields CDR1 SGHRS and CDR2 YFSETQ. V gave up 0 bases and J gave up 4 bases; unmatched junction bases: 8. This CDR3 comprises 18 residues. The CDR3 loop reads CASSLGGQGVTRNEKLFF. CDR3 sequence (DNA): TGCGCCAGCAGCTTGGGGGGACAGGGGGTAACCCGTAATGAAAAACTGTTTTTT.

This chain links TRBV15 with TRBJ1-3; D is possibly TRBD1 (6 bases). The germline CDR1 and CDR2 sequences are LNHNV and YYDKDF (reference sequence). This CDR3 is built from 16 residues. V was cut by 3 bases and J by 0 bases, with 12 bases left in between. CDR3: CATSSPTGPSGNTIYF. The CDR3 nucleotides are TGTGCCACCAGCAGTCCGACAGGACCCTCTGGAAACACCATATATTTT.

As concerns this clone: One junction end does not reproduce the germline sequence, and a read error may be involved. The rearrangement uses TRBV28 and TRBJ2-7; 10 bases are shared with TRBD1. Looked up from germline, CDR1 is MDHEN and CDR2 is SYDVKM. This CDR3 spans 12 amino acids. CDR3 sequence reads: CASSPIRQGADF. The DNA of the CDR3 is TGTGCCAGCAGTCCGATCCGACAGGGGGCCGATTTC.

The V call is TRBV15, the J call TRBJ2-7; tentatively, D is TRBD1 or TRBD2 (5 bases each). The V end lost 1 base, the J end lost 7 bases, and 17 bases lay between the germline ends. CDR3 length equals 15 residues. Germline assignment: CDR1 LNHNV and CDR2 YYDKDF (reference sequence). The CDR3 region is CATSRVQGAGMEQYF. The CDR3 DNA is TGTGCCACCAGCAGAGTCCAGGGTGCGGGTATGGAGCAGTACTTC.

The chain uses TRBV7-2 and TRBJ1-2, with 7 bases that match TRBD1. Germline V CDR1 and CDR2: SGHTA, FQGNSA. Trimming at V came to 1 base and at J to 7 bases, leaving 3 bases not matched to a gene. The CDR3 is 13 amino acids. The CDR3 reads CASSLEQGLGYTF. The CDR3 coding sequence is TGTGCCAGCAGCTTAGAACAGGGGCTTGGCTACACCTTC.

CDR3 residues: CAWSRQGAYEQYF. CDR3 nucleotides: TGTGCCTGGTCCCGACAGGGGGCCTACGAGCAGTACTTC. The chain couples TRBV30 to TRBJ2-7, with 9 positions matching TRBD1. Germline CDR1 reads GTSNPN; CDR2 reads SVGIG (reference sequence). The CDR3 runs 13 residues. V shed 5 bases and J 2 bases; nucleotides not matched to a gene: 4.

CDR3 amino acids: CASSQDRGQGTSEAFF. Here the CDR3 DNA reads TGTGCCAGCAGCCAAGATCGGGGACAGGGAACTTCGGAAGCTTTCTTT. The genes are TRBV4-2 and TRBJ1-1, with 9 bases lining up with TRBD1. This CDR3 spans 16 amino acids. Germline V CDR1 and CDR2: LGHNA, YNFKEQ. Trimming removed 0 bases from V and 8 bases from J; junction bases left unmatched: 10.